Shown below are 23 T cell receptor beta chains from a single sample sequenced in a study of blood T cell repertoires in COVID-19. Generated by immunoSEQ multiplex PCR, the TCRdb table keeps only in-frame clones and is missing some. The sample lists 90,000 to 120,000 clones; approximately 80% were seen once. The specimen was peripheral blood. The receptors come from a man between 65 and 79 years old with active or convalescent COVID-19.

The chain uses TRBV10-2 and TRBJ1-3; a possible D gene is TRBD1 (6 bases). Germline loops: CDR1 WSHSY, CDR2 SAAADI. The V end was cut by 7 bases, the J end by 2 bases, with 9 bases between. The CDR3 consists of 13 residues. The DNA of the CDR3 is TGCGCCAGCACGGGACAACCTGGAAACACCATATATTTT. It encodes CASTGQPGNTIYF.

The chain links TRBV30 to TRBJ1-6; 8 nucleotides agree with TRBD1. Germline CDR1 is GTSNPN and CDR2 is SVGIG (reference sequence). This CDR3 comprises 14 residues. Losses at the gene ends were 1 base for V and 8 bases for J; bases not matched to a gene: 4. CDR3 nucleotides: TGTGCCTGGAGTGAAGGACAGGGATATTCACCCCTCCACTTT. It translates to CAWSEGQGYSPLHF.

The rearrangement joins TRBV6-2 or TRBV6-3 to TRBJ2-7, with 9 bases identical to TRBD1. The V gene end was trimmed by 0 bases and the J gene end by 1 base; junction bases not matched to a gene: 10. The germline V gene has CDR1 MNHEY and CDR2 SVGEGT. CDR3 size: 18 residues. The CDR3 here is CASSYSRDRALSSYEQYF. In DNA form, the CDR3 reads TGTGCCAGCAGTTACTCCCGGGACAGGGCGCTATCATCCTACGAGCAGTACTTC.

This chain connects TRBV5-1 to TRBJ1-2; 9 positions agree with TRBD1. V shed 4 bases, J shed 6 bases, and the junction held 4 bases outside the gene matches. Germline loops: CDR1 SGHRS, CDR2 YFSETQ. The CDR3 length is 13 residues. CDR3 sequence reads: CASSRGQGNGYTF. In DNA, the CDR3 is TGCGCCAGCAGCAGAGGACAGGGGAATGGCTACACCTTC. The full variable domain, rest sourced from reference TRBV5-1 and TRBJ1-2, is KAGVTQTPRYLIKTRGQQVTLSCSPISGHRSVSWYQQTPGQGLQFLFEYFSETQRNKGNFPGRFSGRQFSNSRSEMNVSTLELGDSALYLCASSRGQGNGYTFGSGTRLTVV.

The genes are TRBV12-5 and TRBJ2-2, with 11 nucleotides matching TRBD2. There are 17 residues in the CDR3. V was pared by 2 bases and J by 4 bases, with 6 bases of the junction left unmatched. Germline V CDR1 and CDR2: LGHNT, FRNRAP. The CDR3 region has the DNA TGTGCTAGTGGTTTGTTAGCGGGAGGGCCAAGCACCGGGGAGCTGTTTTTT. Translated: CASGLLAGGPSTGELFF.

This chain uses TRBV6-5 with TRBJ1-2; 7 nucleotides align to TRBD1. Germline V gene lookup returns CDR1 MNHEY and CDR2 SVGAGI. The CDR3 is 16 amino acids. V lost 0 bases to trimming and J lost 4 bases; unmatched junction nucleotides: 8. The chain's CDR3 is CASSYSPGQKFYGYTF. The CDR3 region has the DNA TGTGCCAGCAGTTACTCGCCGGGACAGAAATTCTATGGCTACACCTTC.

This chain joins TRBV18 and TRBJ1-1, with TRBD1 matching 8 bases. V lost 4 bases, J lost 1 base, and 5 bases stayed unmatched. Looked up from germline, CDR1 is KGHSH and CDR2 is LQKENI. CDR3 length equals 15 residues. The CDR3 nucleotides read TGTGCCAGCTCACAGCAGGGGGCAAGGAACACTGAAGCTTTCTTT. It codes for CASSQQGARNTEAFF.

This clone was seen a handful of times. The chain couples TRBV7-2 to TRBJ1-2; no firm D call. Trimming pared 0 bases from V and 4 bases from J, leaving 3 bases between. CDR1 is SGHTA, CDR2 FQGNSA, per germline. The CDR3 runs 12 residues. The CDR3 region is CASSLASYGYTF. The CDR3 DNA reads TGTGCCAGCAGCTTAGCCAGCTATGGCTACACCTTC.

This clone showed up just once. This chain links TRBV4-2 with TRBJ2-3; 14 nucleotides align to TRBD2. CDR1 is LGHNA and CDR2 is YNFKEQ in the germline V gene. The CDR3 runs to 18 residues. The J segment lost 3 bases and the V segment lost 0 bases, leaving 5 bases of the junction unmatched. The CDR3 nucleotides read TGTGCCAGCAGCCAAGAGGGCGGGACTAGCGGGAGAACAGATACGCAGTATTTT. Its protein product is CASSQEGGTSGRTDTQYF.

V gene TRBV28 combines with J gene TRBJ1-4, with D possibly being TRBD1 (6 bases). This CDR3 region has 15 residues. Trimming stripped 5 bases from V and 4 bases from J, with 14 bases between. CDR1 is MDHEN, CDR2 SYDVKM, per germline. CDR3 amino acids: CASSPRTVLNEKLFF. CDR3 coding DNA: TGTGCCAGCAGTCCCAGGACAGTCCTTAATGAAAAACTGTTTTTT.

This chain joins TRBV5-4 and TRBJ2-1; 7 bases line up with TRBD1. Germline CDR1 SGHNT, CDR2 YYREEE (reference sequence). This CDR3 spans 16 amino acids. V was pared by 0 bases and J by 8 bases, with 11 bases of the junction left unmatched. CDR3 sequence reads: CASSLAGDRLGHEQFF. The CDR3 bases are TGTGCCAGCAGCTTGGCCGGGGACAGACTGGGCCATGAGCAGTTCTTC.

This clone was detected only once. The identical CDR3 is also encoded by other nucleotide sequences in the sample. This chain's CDR3 is CASSLVGSGYEQYF. The CDR3 DNA sequence: TGCGCCAGCAGCTTGGTTGGTAGCGGGTACGAGCAGTACTTC. The chain joins TRBV5-1 to TRBJ2-7; 7 nucleotides line up with TRBD2. The CDR3 consists of 14 residues. V lost 0 bases to trimming and J lost 4 bases; unmatched junction nucleotides: 4. In germline, CDR1 is SGHRS, CDR2 YFSETQ. Full variable domain (outside the CDR3, taken from reference TRBV5-1 and TRBJ2-7): KAGVTQTPRYLIKTRGQQVTLSCSPISGHRSVSWYQQTPGQGLQFLFEYFSETQRNKGNFPGRFSGRQFSNSRSEMNVSTLELGDSALYLCASSLVGSGYEQYFGPGTRLTVT.

This chain links TRBV7-2 with TRBJ1-2; D not resolved. Per the germline V gene, CDR1 is SGHTA and CDR2 is FQGNSA. The CDR3 covers 13 residues. V lost 5 bases to trimming and J lost 5 bases, with 12 bases between them. The CDR3 sequence: CASSLRGMYGYTF. The CDR3 DNA reads as TGTGCCAGCAGCCTCCGCGGGATGTATGGCTACACCTTC.

For the CDR3, the DNA is TGTGCCATCAGTGAGTCGAGGATAGGAGCGACAGTTCGCGCCCGGCGTGGCTACACCTTC. Its protein product is CAISESRIGATVRARRGYTF. V and J are TRBV10-3 and TRBJ1-2, with D maybe TRBD1 (5 bases). The CDR3 has 20 amino acids. V was clipped by 0 bases and J by 7 bases, with 30 bases between them. Germline V gives CDR1 ENHRY, CDR2 SYGVKD.

This clone was detected a few times. This chain connects TRBV5-1 to TRBJ1-1; TRBD1 is a possible D gene (5 bases). Germline V gives CDR1 SGHRS, CDR2 YFSETQ. V gave up 0 bases and J gave up 3 bases, with 12 bases separating them. The CDR3 consists of 15 residues. The CDR3 spells CASSLGAGWDTEAFF. CDR3 sequence (DNA): TGCGCCAGCAGCTTGGGGGCAGGGTGGGACACTGAAGCTTTCTTT.

The V gene is TRBV6-1, the J gene TRBJ1-2, with 7 bases matching TRBD1. The CDR3 has 15 amino acids. The J segment lost 6 bases and the V segment lost 0 bases, leaving 7 bases of the junction unmatched. The germline gives CDR1 MNHNS, CDR2 SASEGT. CDR3 amino acids: CASSEAAARGDGYTF. CDR3 nucleotides: TGTGCCAGCAGTGAAGCGGCCGCCAGGGGGGATGGCTACACCTTC.

This chain links TRBV3-1 (or the pseudogene TRBV3-2) with TRBJ1-2; 9 bases line up with TRBD1. Germline CDR1 reads LGHDT; CDR2 reads YNNKEL (reference sequence). The CDR3 spans 13 residues. Trimming removed 4 bases from V and 8 bases from J; junction bases left unmatched: 5. This CDR3 reads CASSPDRGEGYTF. In DNA, the CDR3 is TGTGCCAGCAGCCCGGACAGGGGAGAGGGCTACACCTTC.

The chain employs TRBV6-5 and TRBJ2-7; 8 nucleotides line up with TRBD2. The CDR3 runs 15 residues. Germline CDR1 reads MNHEY; CDR2 reads SVGAGI. Unmatched junction bases numbered 10, after V lost 5 bases and J lost 4 bases. The CDR3 sequence: CASSPSGLGDYEQYF. The CDR3 region has the DNA TGTGCCAGCAGTCCCTCGGGACTAGGGGATTACGAGCAGTACTTC.

V gene TRBV29-1 combines with J gene TRBJ2-5, with 7 bases identical to TRBD1. Germline V CDR1 and CDR2: SQVTM, ANQGSEA. The J segment lost 6 bases and the V segment lost 7 bases, leaving 8 bases of the junction unmatched. There are 12 residues in the CDR3. This CDR3 reads CSERTGVKTQYF. CDR3 in DNA: TGCAGCGAGAGAACAGGGGTGAAGACCCAGTACTTC.

The CDR3 here is CASSLYRYYTEAFF. In DNA form, the CDR3 reads TGTGCCAGCAGCTTATACCGGTATTACACTGAAGCTTTCTTT. The rearrangement uses TRBV11-3 and TRBJ1-1; D is unclear. The CDR3 runs to 14 residues. Germline CDR1 is SGHNT and CDR2 is YENEEA. The V gene lost 2 bases and the J gene lost 3 bases, with 10 bases spanning the gap.

The genes are TRBV29-1 and TRBJ1-5; TRBD1 aligns across 8 bases. From germline, CDR1 is SQVTM and CDR2 ANQGSEA. This CDR3 has 16 amino acids. Trimming removed 8 bases from V and 1 base from J; junction bases left unmatched: 13. The CDR3 DNA reads TGCAGCATATTAGTCAGGGGGCTAGGGAGCAATCAGCCCCAGCATTTT. Protein product: CSILVRGLGSNQPQHF.

This clone was detected only once. The chain's CDR3 is CATSAATKEGAMYEQYF. CDR3 nucleotide sequence: TGTGCCACCAGTGCCGCCACTAAGGAGGGGGCTATGTACGAGCAGTACTTC. This rearrangement joins TRBV24-1 to TRBJ2-7, with D maybe TRBD1 (7 bases). Trimming removed 5 bases from V and 4 bases from J, with 23 bases in between. The CDR3 has 17 amino acids. Germline V gives CDR1 KGHDR, CDR2 SFDVKD.

The chain is built from TRBV27 and TRBJ1-1; 8 bases line up with TRBD1. Germline V gene lookup returns CDR1 MNHEY and CDR2 SMNVEV (reference sequence). This CDR3 is 13 amino acids long. Trimming removed 5 bases from V and 6 bases from J; junction bases left unmatched: 5. The CDR3 nucleotides read TGTGCCAGCAGTAGACAGGGGAGCGCTGAAGCTTTCTTT. Amino acid sequence: CASSRQGSAEAFF.